The T cell receptor (beta chain) under discussion was sequenced for a study of blood T cell repertoires in COVID-19. Study-level background: Sites across the United States, Italy and Spain contributed samples from acute and convalescent COVID-19. PBMCs, B-cell-depleted T cells, or T cells provided the cDNA or gDNA that made up the material.

There are 14 residues in the CDR3. The V gene lost 2 bases and the J gene lost 2 bases, with 9 bases spanning the gap. Germline lookup yields CDR1 MDHEN and CDR2 SYDVKM. Under the authors' procedure: Researchers report that nucleated cell counts were estimated from reference gene primer amplification. Clones were read by immunoSEQ multiplex PCR, and TCRdb kept only the in-frame ones, dropping some. The D gene and trimming were derived from the DNA, and the V and J assignments and clone size from that table. The sample yields around 200,000 clones, over 75% seen once. Followed longitudinally, the Seattle patients had been enrolled during active infection.

The sequence came from a person aged 65 to 79 with COVID-19, enrolled during active disease. The chain has TRBV28 and TRBJ2-5; possible D gene TRBD1, 5 bases. Specimen: peripheral blood. CDR3 DNA: TGTGCCAGCAGTTTAATCCAGGGACAAGAGACCCAGTACTTC. This codes for CASSLIQGQETQYF.